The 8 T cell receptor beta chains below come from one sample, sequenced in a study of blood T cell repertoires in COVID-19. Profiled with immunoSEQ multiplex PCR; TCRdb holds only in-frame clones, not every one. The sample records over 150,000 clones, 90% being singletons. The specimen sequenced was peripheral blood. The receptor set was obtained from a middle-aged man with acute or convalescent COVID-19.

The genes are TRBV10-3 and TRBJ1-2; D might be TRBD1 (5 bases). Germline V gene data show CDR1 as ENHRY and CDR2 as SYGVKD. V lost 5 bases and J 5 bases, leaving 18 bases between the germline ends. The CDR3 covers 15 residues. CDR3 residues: CAISNRGRMEYGYTF. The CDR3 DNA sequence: TGTGCCATCAGTAACCGGGGGAGAATGGAATATGGCTACACCTTC.

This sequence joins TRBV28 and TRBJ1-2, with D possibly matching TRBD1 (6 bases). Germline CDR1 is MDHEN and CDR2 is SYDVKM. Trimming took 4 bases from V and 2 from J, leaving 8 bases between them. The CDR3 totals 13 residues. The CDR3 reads CASSWTVNYGYTF. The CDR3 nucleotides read TGTGCCAGCAGTTGGACAGTGAACTATGGCTACACCTTC.

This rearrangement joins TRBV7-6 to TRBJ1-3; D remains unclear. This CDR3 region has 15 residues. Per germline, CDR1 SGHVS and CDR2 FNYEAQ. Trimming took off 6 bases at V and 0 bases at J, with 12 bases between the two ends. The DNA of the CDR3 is TGTGCCAGCAGGTCAGACTGGATCTCTGGAAACACCATATATTTT. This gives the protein CASRSDWISGNTIYF.

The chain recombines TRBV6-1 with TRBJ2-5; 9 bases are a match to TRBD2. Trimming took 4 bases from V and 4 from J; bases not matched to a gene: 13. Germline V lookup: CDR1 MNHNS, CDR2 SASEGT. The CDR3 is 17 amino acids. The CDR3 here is CASSAGLLAGVVETQYF. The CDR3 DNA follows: TGTGCCAGCAGTGCCGGACTGTTAGCGGGGGTGGTAGAGACCCAGTACTTC.

CDR3 sequence: CASSLGDRVWGTIYF. CDR3 DNA sequence: TGTGCCAGCAGCTTGGGAGACAGGGTCTGGGGCACCATATATTTT. The rearrangement joins TRBV5-6 to TRBJ1-3; 7 positions agree with TRBD1. CDR3 length: 15 residues. Unmatched junction bases numbered 9, after V lost 0 bases and J lost 9 bases. Germline V gene data show CDR1 as SGHDT and CDR2 as YYEEEE.

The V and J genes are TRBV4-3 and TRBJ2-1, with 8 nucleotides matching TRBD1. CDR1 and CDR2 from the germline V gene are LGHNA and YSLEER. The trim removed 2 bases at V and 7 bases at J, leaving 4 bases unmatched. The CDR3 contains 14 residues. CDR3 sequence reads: CASSQNRGVNEQFF. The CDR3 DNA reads TGCGCCAGCAGCCAAAACAGGGGGGTGAATGAGCAGTTCTTC.

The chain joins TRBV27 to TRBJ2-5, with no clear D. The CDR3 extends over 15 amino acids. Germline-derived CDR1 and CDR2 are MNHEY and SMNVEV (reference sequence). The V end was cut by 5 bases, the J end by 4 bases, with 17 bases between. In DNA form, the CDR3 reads TGTGCCAGCAGTCACTCCTCGGCGGCTCGAGAGACCCAGTACTTC. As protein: CASSHSSAARETQYF.

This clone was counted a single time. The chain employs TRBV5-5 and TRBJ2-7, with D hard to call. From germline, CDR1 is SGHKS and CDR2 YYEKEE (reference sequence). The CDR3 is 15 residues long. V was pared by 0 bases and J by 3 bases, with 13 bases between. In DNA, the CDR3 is TGTGCCAGCAGCTTGGCGACAAGCCTCCTCTACGAGCAGTACGTC. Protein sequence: CASSLATSLLYEQYV.